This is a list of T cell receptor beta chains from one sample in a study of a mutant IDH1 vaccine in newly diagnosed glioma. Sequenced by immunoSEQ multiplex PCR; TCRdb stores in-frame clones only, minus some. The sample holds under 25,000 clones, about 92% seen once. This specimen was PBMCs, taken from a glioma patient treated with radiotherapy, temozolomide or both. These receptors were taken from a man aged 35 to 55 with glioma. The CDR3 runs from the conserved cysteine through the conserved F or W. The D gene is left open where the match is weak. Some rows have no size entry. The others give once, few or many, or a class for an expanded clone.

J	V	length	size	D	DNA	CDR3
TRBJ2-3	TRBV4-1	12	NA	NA	TGCGCCAGCAGCCAGATATCAGATACGCAGTATTTT	CASSQISDTQYF
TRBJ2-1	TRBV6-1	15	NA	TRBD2	TGTGCCAGCAGTGGGTTTCGGACTAGCGGCTATGAGCAGTTCTTC	CASSGFRTSGYEQFF
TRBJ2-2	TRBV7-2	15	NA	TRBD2	TGTGCCAGCAGCTTAGGGGCGGGGGGTACCGGGGAGCTGTTTTTT	CASSLGAGGTGELFF
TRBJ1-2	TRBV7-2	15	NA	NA	TGTGCCAGCAGCGTTAACCCGACACACCTCTATGGCTACACCTTC	CASSVNPTHLYGYTF
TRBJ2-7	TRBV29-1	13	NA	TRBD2	TGCAGCGTTTCCAGTGGGAGGGGTCCCGAGCAGTACTTC	CSVSSGRGPEQYF
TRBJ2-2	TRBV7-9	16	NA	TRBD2	TGTGCCAGCAGCCCCTCGCGGACTAGCGGGGCCACCGGGTTGTTTTTT	CASSPSRTSGATGLFF
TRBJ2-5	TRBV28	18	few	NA	TGTGCCAGCAGTTTAGGCAGGGAGGAGCGGGCCAACCAAGAGACCCAGTACTTC	CASSLGREERANQETQYF
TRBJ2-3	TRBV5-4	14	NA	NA	TGCGCCAGCAGCTTCGCACAGGGCAGGGGTACGCAGTATTTT	CASSFAQGRGTQYF
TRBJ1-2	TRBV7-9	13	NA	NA	TGTGCCAGCAGCTTAGAGTTCGACACAGGCTACACCTTC	CASSLEFDTGYTF
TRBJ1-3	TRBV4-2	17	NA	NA	TGTGCCAGCAGCCAAGGTATCGGACTCAGCTCTGGAAACACCATATATTTT	CASSQGIGLSSGNTIYF
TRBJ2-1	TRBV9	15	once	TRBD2	TGTGCCAGCAGCGTTAGCGGGAGTACTGGGAATGAGCAGTTCTTC	CASSVSGSTGNEQFF
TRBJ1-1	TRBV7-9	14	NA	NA	TGTGCCAGCAGCTTAGAAGTAATGAACACTGAAGCTTTCTTT	CASSLEVMNTEAFF
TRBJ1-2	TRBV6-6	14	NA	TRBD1	TGTGCCAGCAGTTACCCTGAGGGGGCCTATGGCTACACCTTC	CASSYPEGAYGYTF
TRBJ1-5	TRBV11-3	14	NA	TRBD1	TGTGCCAGCAGCCAAGGGACAGGTGGTCAGCCCCAGCATTTT	CASSQGTGGQPQHF
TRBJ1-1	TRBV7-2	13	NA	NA	TGTGCCAGCAGCTTGCGACAGAACACTGAAGCTTTCTTT	CASSLRQNTEAFF
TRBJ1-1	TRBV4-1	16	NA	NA	TGCGCCAGCAGCCAGGACATAGTACCACTGAACACTGAAGCTTTCTTT	CASSQDIVPLNTEAFF
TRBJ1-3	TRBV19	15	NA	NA	TGTGCCAGTAGCCTTTCGGGGAAGCTTGGAAACACCATATATTTT	CASSLSGKLGNTIYF
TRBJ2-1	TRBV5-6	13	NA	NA	TGTGCCAGCAGCTTGACAACAGGTTCCGAGCAGTTCTTC	CASSLTTGSEQFF
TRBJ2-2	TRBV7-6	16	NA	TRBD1	TGTGCCAGCAGCTTCGAGGCAGGGGGCTACACCGGGGAGCTGTTTTTT	CASSFEAGGYTGELFF
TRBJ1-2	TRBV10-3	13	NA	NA	TGTGCCATCAGTGAAGGCAGGGACGGTGGCTACACCTTC	CAISEGRDGGYTF
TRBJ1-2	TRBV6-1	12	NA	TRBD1	TGTGCCACCTGGACAGGTCTCTATGGCTACACCTTC	CATWTGLYGYTF
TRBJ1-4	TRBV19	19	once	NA	TGTGCCAGTAGTATAGAGGGACCGGGGGCGGTCCAAATCGACGAAAAACTGTTTTTT	CASSIEGPGAVQIDEKLFF
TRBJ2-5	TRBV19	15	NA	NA	TGTGCCAGTAGTGGGTGGACAGCTGGACAAGAGACCCAGTACTTC	CASSGWTAGQETQYF
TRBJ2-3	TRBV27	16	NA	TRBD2	TGTGCCAGCAGTTTCCTAGGGCGGGGGGGCACTGATACGCAGTATTTT	CASSFLGRGGTDTQYF
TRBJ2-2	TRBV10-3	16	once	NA	TGTGCCATCAGGGTCTCGGGGGCGATGGACACCGGGGAGCTGTTTTTT	CAIRVSGAMDTGELFF
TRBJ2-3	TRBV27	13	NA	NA	TGTGCCAGCAGAGATCTAGCCGCAGATACGCAGTATTTT	CASRDLAADTQYF
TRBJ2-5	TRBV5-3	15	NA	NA	TGTGCCAGAGAGAGGACCTTGTGGAGTTCAGAGACCCAGTACTTC	CARERTLWSSETQYF
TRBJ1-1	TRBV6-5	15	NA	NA	TGTGCCAGCAGTTACTCGAATCCCAGGGATACTGAAGCTTTCTTT	CASSYSNPRDTEAFF
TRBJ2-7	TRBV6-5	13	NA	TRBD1	TGTGCCAGCAGCCCGACAGGGACCTACGAGCAGTACTTC	CASSPTGTYEQYF
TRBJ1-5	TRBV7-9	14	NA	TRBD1	TGTGCCAGCAGCGTCGGACAGGGAAGTGAGCCCCAGCATTTT	CASSVGQGSEPQHF
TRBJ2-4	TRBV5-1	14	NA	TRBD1	TGCGCCAGCAGCTTACAGGGGGGCAAAAACATTCAGTACTTC	CASSLQGGKNIQYF
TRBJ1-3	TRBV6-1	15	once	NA	TGTGCCAGCAGTGAAATCGGGAACTCTGGAAACACCATATATTTT	CASSEIGNSGNTIYF
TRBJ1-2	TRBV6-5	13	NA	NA	TGTGCCAGCAGTTACTCCCTCTTCTATGGCTACACCTTC	CASSYSLFYGYTF
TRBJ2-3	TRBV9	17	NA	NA	TGTGCCAGCAGCGCCAAGGGGATTAATCCCCCCACAGATACGCAGTATTTT	CASSAKGINPPTDTQYF
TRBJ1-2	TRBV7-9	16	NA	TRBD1	TGTGCCAGCAGCCCACAAGACAGGGCGCCGTTCTATGGCTACACCTTC	CASSPQDRAPFYGYTF
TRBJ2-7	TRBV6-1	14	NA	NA	TGTGCCAGCAGTGAATACACAGGGCGGTACGAGCAGTACTTC	CASSEYTGRYEQYF
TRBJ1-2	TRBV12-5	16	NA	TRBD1	TGTGCTAGTGGTTTGCACCCGACAGGGGGGCTCTATGGCTACACCTTC	CASGLHPTGGLYGYTF
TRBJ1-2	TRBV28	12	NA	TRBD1	TGTGCCAGCTTGGGACAGGCCTATGGCTACACCTTC	CASLGQAYGYTF